Here is one TCR beta chain with its context. Its antigen is unknown. Germline lookup yields CDR1 DFQATT and CDR2 SNEGSKA (reference sequence). This CDR3 contains 14 residues. Deletions cut 3 bases from V and 6 bases from J, with 14 bases between. The study used treatment-naive patients who had stable or active relapsing-remitting disease as multiple sclerosis controls. Isolation of CD8+ and CD4+ T cells was performed negatively, whereas enrichment of TEMRA cells was done by FACS. When the RNA was reverse transcribed, random hexamers were used with an input of about 0.45 to 1 ug. TCR beta CDR3 was amplified by immunoSEQ multiplex PCR. This amplification extended across 54 Vbeta and 13 Jbeta segments. TCRdb ran MiXCR on the immunoSEQ multiplex PCR reads and lists one entry per CDR3 protein. The data contain more than 200,000 distinct CDR3 sequences, 93% of them singletons. The sample is drawn from a study of CD8 T cells in Susac syndrome. Study findings and constraints: Only a relatively small number of individuals were included in the TCR sequencing and HLA analysis.

The chain joins TRBV20-1 to TRBJ2-2; D gene uncertain. What was sequenced was CD4+ T cells from PBMCs. This TCR was sampled from a human donor with multiple sclerosis. CDR3 protein: CSASSPQGSGELFF. The CDR3 DNA is TGCAGTGCTAGTAGTCCCCAAGGCTCCGGGGAGCTGTTTTTT.